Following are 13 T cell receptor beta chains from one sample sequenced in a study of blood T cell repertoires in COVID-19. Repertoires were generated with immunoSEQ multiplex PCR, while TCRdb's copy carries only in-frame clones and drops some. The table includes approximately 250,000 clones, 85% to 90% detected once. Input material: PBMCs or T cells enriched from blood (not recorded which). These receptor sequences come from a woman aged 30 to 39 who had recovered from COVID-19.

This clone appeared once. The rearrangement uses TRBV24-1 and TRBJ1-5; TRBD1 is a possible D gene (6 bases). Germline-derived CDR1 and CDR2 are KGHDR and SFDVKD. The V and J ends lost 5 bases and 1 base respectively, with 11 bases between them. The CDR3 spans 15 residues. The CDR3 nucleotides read TGTGCCACCAGTGCTACACAGGGAAGCAATCAGCCCCAGCATTTT. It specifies CATSATQGSNQPQHF.

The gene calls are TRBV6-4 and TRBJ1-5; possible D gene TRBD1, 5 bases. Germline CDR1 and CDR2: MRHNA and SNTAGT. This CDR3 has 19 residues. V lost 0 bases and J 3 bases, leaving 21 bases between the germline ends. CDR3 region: CASSDSRACGGVDNQPQHF. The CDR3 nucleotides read TGTGCCAGCAGTGACTCGCGAGCGTGCGGGGGGGTGGACAATCAGCCCCAGCATTTT.

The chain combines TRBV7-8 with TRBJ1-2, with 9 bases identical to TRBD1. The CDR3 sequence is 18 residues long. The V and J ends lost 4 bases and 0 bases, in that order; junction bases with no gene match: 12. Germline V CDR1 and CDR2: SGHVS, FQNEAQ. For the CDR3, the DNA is TGTGCCAGCAGCTCCGCCTTAGGGACAGGGTCGGCTAACTATGGCTACACCTTC. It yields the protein CASSSALGTGSANYGYTF. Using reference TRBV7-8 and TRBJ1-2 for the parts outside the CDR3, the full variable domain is GAGVSQSPRYKVAKRGQDVALRCDPISGHVSLFWYQQALGQGPEFLTYFQNEAQLDKSGLPSDRFFAERPEGSVSTLKIQRTQQEDSAVYLCASSSALGTGSANYGYTFGSGTRLTVV.

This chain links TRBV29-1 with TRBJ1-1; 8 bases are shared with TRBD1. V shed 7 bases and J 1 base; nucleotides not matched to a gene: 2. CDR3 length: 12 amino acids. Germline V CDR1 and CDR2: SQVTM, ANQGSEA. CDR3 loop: CSGDRKNTEAFF. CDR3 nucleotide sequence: TGCAGCGGGGACAGGAAGAACACTGAAGCTTTCTTT.

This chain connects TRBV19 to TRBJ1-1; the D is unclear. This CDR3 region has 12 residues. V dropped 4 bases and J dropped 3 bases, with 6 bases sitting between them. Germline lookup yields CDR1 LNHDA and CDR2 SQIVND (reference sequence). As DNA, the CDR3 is TGTGCCAGTAGTACCCAGTACACTGAAGCTTTCTTT. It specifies CASSTQYTEAFF.

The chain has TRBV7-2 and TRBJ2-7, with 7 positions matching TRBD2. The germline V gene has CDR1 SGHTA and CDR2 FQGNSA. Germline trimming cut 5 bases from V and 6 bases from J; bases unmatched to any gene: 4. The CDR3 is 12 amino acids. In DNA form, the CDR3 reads TGTGCCAGCAGCCGTACTAGCGTCGAGCAGTACTTC. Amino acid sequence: CASSRTSVEQYF.

The DNA for the CDR3 is TGTGCCAGTAGTATCGGCGGGCCCTCCTACGAGCAGTACTTC. It translates to CASSIGGPSYEQYF. This chain uses TRBV19 with TRBJ2-7; a weak D match, TRBD2 (5 bases). Per germline, CDR1 LNHDA and CDR2 SQIVND (reference sequence). The V end was cut by 3 bases, the J end by 0 bases, with 9 bases between. This CDR3 contains 14 residues.

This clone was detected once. In DNA form, the CDR3 reads TGCGCCAGCAGCCTTGAGATATCCTACAATGAGCAGTTCTTC. Amino acids: CASSLEISYNEQFF. The chain recombines TRBV5-1 with TRBJ2-1; D uncertain. This CDR3 comprises 14 residues. The V end lost 4 bases, the J end lost 1 base, and 9 bases lay between the germline ends. The germline V gene encodes CDR1 SGHRS and CDR2 YFSETQ.

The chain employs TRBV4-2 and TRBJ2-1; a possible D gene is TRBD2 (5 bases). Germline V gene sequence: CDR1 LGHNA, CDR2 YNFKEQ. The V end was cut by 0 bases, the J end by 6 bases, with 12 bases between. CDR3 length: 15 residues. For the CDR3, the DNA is TGTGCCAGCAGCCAAGATCGGCTAGCTGGCAATGAGCAGTTCTTC. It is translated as CASSQDRLAGNEQFF.

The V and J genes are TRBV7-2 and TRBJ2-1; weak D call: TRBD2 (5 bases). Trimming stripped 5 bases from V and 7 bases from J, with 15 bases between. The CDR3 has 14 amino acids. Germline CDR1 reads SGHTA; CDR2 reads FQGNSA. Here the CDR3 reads CASSPDWERNEQFF. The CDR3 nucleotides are TGTGCCAGCAGCCCGGACTGGGAGAGAAATGAGCAGTTCTTC.

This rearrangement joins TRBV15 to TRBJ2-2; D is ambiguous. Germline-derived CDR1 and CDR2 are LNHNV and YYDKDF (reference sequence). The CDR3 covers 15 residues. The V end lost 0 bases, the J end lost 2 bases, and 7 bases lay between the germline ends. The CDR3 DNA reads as TGTGCCACCAGCAGAGATAAATTAAACACCGGGGAGCTGTTTTTT. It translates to CATSRDKLNTGELFF.

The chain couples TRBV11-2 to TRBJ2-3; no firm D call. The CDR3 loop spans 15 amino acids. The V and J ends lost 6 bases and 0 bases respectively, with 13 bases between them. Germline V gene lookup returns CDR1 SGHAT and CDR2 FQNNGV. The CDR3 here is CASRITVTSTDTQYF. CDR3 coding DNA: TGTGCCAGCAGGATTACGGTGACTAGCACAGATACGCAGTATTTT. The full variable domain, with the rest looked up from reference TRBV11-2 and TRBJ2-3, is EAGVAQSPRYKIIEKRQSVAFWCNPISGHATLYWYQQILGQGPKLLIQFQNNGVVDDSQLPKDRFSAERLKGVDSTLKIQPAKLEDSAVYLCASRITVTSTDTQYFGPGTRLTVL.

The CDR3 here is CASSRGTEPMNTEAFF. DNA of the CDR3: TGTGCCAGCAGTCGAGGGACAGAGCCTATGAACACTGAAGCTTTCTTT. This chain uses TRBV6-2 or TRBV6-3 with TRBJ1-1; 7 bases fit TRBD1. CDR1 is MNHEY, CDR2 SVGEGT, per germline. With V trimmed by 5 bases and J by 0 bases, 9 bases remained unmatched. This CDR3 is built from 16 residues.